The 18 T cell receptor beta chains in this list originate from one sample, sequenced in a study of tumor-infiltrating lymphocytes in primary liver carcinoma. Joint extraction of RNA and DNA used roughly 18-34 mg of bulk tissue that was unsorted. Making TCR beta cDNA involved around 500 ng total RNA and a constant-region primer. Three-round nested multiplex PCR performed with slightly modified ARM-PCR produced the TCR beta libraries. PCR rounds one and two used TRBV1-TRBV30 forward primers with a C-beta reverse primer for around 11 cycles each. TCRdb called the multiplex PCR reads again in MiXCR, with one record for every CDR3 protein. The sample lists 120,000 or so distinct CDR3 sequences; around two thirds were seen once. Specimen: liver tumor tissue from sampling region 1. Subset here: tumor region T1, superior pole. These receptors originate from a woman aged 55-69 years with primary liver carcinoma and hepatitis B virus infection.

This clonotype has a handful of counts. This CDR3 is missing its conserved last phenylalanine or tryptophan, likely due to a read error. V gene TRBV6-5 combines with J gene TRBJ1-3, with D hard to call. The CDR3 is 15 amino acids. V was clipped by 2 bases and J by 2 bases, with 10 bases between them. Germline loops: CDR1 MNHEY, CDR2 SVGAGI. CDR3 sequence: CASSYKRPAGNTIYS. The CDR3 DNA follows: TGTGCCAGCAGTTACAAAAGGCCTGCTGGAAACACCATATATTCT.

Concerning this clonotype: Sequence at one end of the junction differs from germline and may be a read error. The chain recombines TRBV11-2 with TRBJ2-2, with D perhaps TRBD2 (6 bases). Germline loops: CDR1 SGHAT, CDR2 FQNNGV. This CDR3 has 17 amino acids. CDR3 region: CVSRPLRCGENTGELFF. CDR3 DNA sequence: TGTGTCAGCCGACCCCTAAGGTGCGGGGAAAACACCGGGGAGCTGTTTTTT. The whole variable domain, remainder taken from reference TRBV11-2 and TRBJ2-2, is EAGVAQSPRYKIIEKRQSVAFWCNPISGHATLYWYQQILGQGPKLLIQFQNNGVVDDSQLPKDRFSAERLKGVDSTLKIQPAKLEDSAVYLCVSRPLRCGENTGELFFGEGSRLTVL.

As to this clonotype: One end of the junction does not line up with germline, which may come from a read error. The rearrangement uses TRBV6-1 and TRBJ2-3, with D perhaps matching TRBD1 or TRBD2 (5 bases each). CDR1 is MNHNS and CDR2 is SASEGT in the germline V gene. The CDR3 extends over 18 amino acids. The CDR3 region has the DNA TGTGCCAGCAGTGACCTTCATGCGACAGTGGGGGTTCAAGATACACAGTATTTT. Its translation: CASSDLHATVGVQDTQYF.

In its sample, this clonotype was seen once. The chain couples TRBV11-3 to TRBJ2-5, with D tentatively TRBD2 (6 bases). There are 14 residues in the CDR3. Germline CDR1 reads SGHNT; CDR2 reads YENEEA. Trimming left V 5 bases short and J 13 bases short, with 23 bases between. The chain's CDR3 is CASSLGTAKETLYF. DNA of the CDR3: TGTGCCAGCAGCCTAGGGACTGCCAAAGAGACACTGTACTTC.

This clonotype was seen once. One end of the junction fails to match germline, which may point to a read error. The chain joins TRBV11-1 to TRBJ2-3, with D possibly being TRBD1 (5 bases). The CDR3 is 14 amino acids. In germline, CDR1 is SGHAT, CDR2 FQDESV (reference sequence). CDR3 in amino acids: CACSMGQSTDTQYF. CDR3 DNA: TGTGCCTGCAGCATGGGGCAGAGCACAGATACGCAGTATTTT.

This clonotype occurred once. A junction end diverges from the germline sequence, so it may reflect a read error. This chain uses TRBV14 with TRBJ2-1, with TRBD2 matching over 7 bases. The CDR3 extends over 19 amino acids. The V gene's germline CDR1 is SGHDN and CDR2 FVKESK. For the CDR3, the DNA is TGTGCCAGCAGCCAAGATTGGCTAGCGGTAGCAAGCTCCCACAATGAGCAGTTCTTC. It is translated as CASSQDWLAVASSHNEQFF.

In regard to this clonotype: Relative to the germline gene, one junction end is altered; a read error may explain this. The chain recombines TRBV5-1 with TRBJ1-1; TRBD1 is a possible D gene (5 bases). Germline V lookup: CDR1 SGHRS, CDR2 YFSETQ. CDR3 length: 13 residues. This CDR3 is CASRDLRRTGAFF. The CDR3 DNA is TGCGCCAGTAGGGACCTTCGGCGCACTGGAGCTTTCTTT. Full variable domain (rest looked up from reference TRBV5-1 and TRBJ1-1): KAGVTQTPRYLIKTRGQQVTLSCSPISGHRSVSWYQQTPGQGLQFLFEYFSETQRNKGNFPGRFSGRQFSNSRSEMNVSTLELGDSALYLCASRDLRRTGAFFGQGTRLTVV.

In the case of this clonotype: This could be a read error, since a much larger clone is one nucleotide away. This chain joins TRBV6-1 and TRBJ1-1, with D perhaps TRBD1 (5 bases). Germline-derived CDR1 and CDR2 are MNHNS and SASEGT. This CDR3 has 12 residues. This chain's CDR3 is CASKQGFTGAFF. DNA for the CDR3: TGTGCCAGCAAGCAGGGTTTCACTGGAGCTTTCTTT.

Points on this clonotype: Just one base apart from a much larger clone, this may be a read error. This chain links TRBV28 with TRBJ2-2; 10 nucleotides line up with TRBD1. In germline, CDR1 is MDHEN, CDR2 SYDVKM. J was trimmed by 10 bases and V by 4 bases; bases with no gene match: 6. The CDR3 runs 14 residues. The CDR3: CASSWDRGIVELFF. The CDR3 DNA is TGTGCCAGCAGTTGGGACAGGGGAATCGTGGAGCTGTTTTTT.

This clonotype was recorded many times. The chain uses TRBV6-1 and TRBJ1-2; D remains ambiguous. Trimming cost V 5 bases and J 8 bases, with 15 bases left between them. The CDR3 consists of 13 residues. Germline CDR1 MNHNS, CDR2 SASEGT. In DNA, the CDR3 is TGTGCCAGCAGTCCCATTCATGGCGAAGGCTACACCTTC. Protein sequence: CASSPIHGEGYTF.

There are many counts of this clonotype. The chain links TRBV12-3 or TRBV12-4 to TRBJ1-1, with TRBD1 as a possible D gene (5 bases). Trimming left V 8 bases short and J 1 base short, with 14 bases between. This CDR3 is 14 amino acids long. CDR3 coding DNA: TGTGCCAGCTCTTCAGGGCGGGAGAACACTGAAGCTTTCTTT. Amino acid sequence: CASSSGRENTEAFF.

The rearrangement joins TRBV11-2 to TRBJ2-3; 7 bases are a match to TRBD2. The germline gives CDR1 SGHAT, CDR2 FQNNGV. The CDR3 is made up of 15 amino acids. V trimming: 6 bases; J trimming: 0 bases; junction bases outside the gene matches: 6. CDR3 DNA: TGTGCCAGCAGGCCCCTGGGAGGGAGCACAGATACGCAGTATTTT. Translated, it gives CASRPLGGSTDTQYF. Based on the CDR3 plus reference TRBV11-2 and TRBJ2-3, the full variable domain is EAGVAQSPRYKIIEKRQSVAFWCNPISGHATLYWYQQILGQGPKLLIQFQNNGVVDDSQLPKDRFSAERLKGVDSTLKIQPAKLEDSAVYLCASRPLGGSTDTQYFGPGTRLTVL.

Turning to this clonotype: At one end, the junction sequence differs from germline, possibly due to a read error. The chain combines TRBV4-1 with TRBJ2-7; D gene uncertain. The CDR3 has 13 amino acids. CDR1 MGHRA and CDR2 YSYEKL come from the germline V gene. The CDR3 region is CASSQVSLDERYF. CDR3 bases: TGCGCCAGCAGCCAAGTATCGTTGGACGAGCGGTACTTC.

This clonotype occurred a few times. The chain employs TRBV5-4 and TRBJ2-5, with 7 bases aligning to TRBD2. Losses at the gene ends were 6 bases for V and 1 base for J; bases not matched to a gene: 3. This CDR3 contains 13 residues. Germline V gene data show CDR1 as SGHNT and CDR2 as YYREEE (reference sequence). CDR3 DNA: TGTGCCAGCATTGCTAGCGGCCAAGAGACCCAGTACTTC. Encoded protein: CASIASGQETQYF.

By proportion, this clonotype is medium-sized. This chain connects TRBV29-1 to TRBJ2-5; D call uncertain. Germline lookup yields CDR1 SQVTM and CDR2 ANQGSEA. With 5 bases removed from V and 2 bases from J, the gap between germline ends came to 18 bases. The CDR3 loop spans 15 amino acids. The CDR3 DNA reads TGCAGCGTTCTACCTTTGGTGATTAGTCAAGAGACCCAGTACTTC. It codes for CSVLPLVISQETQYF.

The genes are TRBV11-2 and TRBJ2-7, with D possibly being TRBD1 (7 bases). Germline lookup yields CDR1 SGHAT and CDR2 FQNNGV. The CDR3 consists of 13 residues. CDR3 nucleotide sequence: TGTACCAACAGCTTAGACAGGGAGGACGAGCAGTACTTC. Translation: CTNSLDREDEQYF.

The chain is built from TRBV28 and TRBJ1-1, with 10 bases matching TRBD1. V shed 9 bases, J shed 12 bases, and the junction held 16 bases outside the gene matches. Germline V CDR1 and CDR2: MDHEN, SYDVKM. The CDR3 length is 14 residues. This CDR3 is CASQTGGSGTGTFF. The CDR3 DNA reads TGTGCCAGTCAGACAGGGGGCAGTGGCACTGGAACTTTCTTT.

About this clonotype itself: A much larger clone is a single base away; this may be a read error. The chain recombines TRBV6-1 with TRBJ2-5; 8 bases are a match to TRBD2. Germline V gene lookup returns CDR1 MNHNS and CDR2 SASEGT. V lost 6 bases and J lost 4; bases outside the gene matches: 10. The CDR3 runs 15 residues. CDR3 residues: CASRSGTRPAETQYF. The CDR3 coding sequence is TGTGCCAGCAGGTCCGGGACTAGGCCCGCAGAGACCCAGTACTTC.